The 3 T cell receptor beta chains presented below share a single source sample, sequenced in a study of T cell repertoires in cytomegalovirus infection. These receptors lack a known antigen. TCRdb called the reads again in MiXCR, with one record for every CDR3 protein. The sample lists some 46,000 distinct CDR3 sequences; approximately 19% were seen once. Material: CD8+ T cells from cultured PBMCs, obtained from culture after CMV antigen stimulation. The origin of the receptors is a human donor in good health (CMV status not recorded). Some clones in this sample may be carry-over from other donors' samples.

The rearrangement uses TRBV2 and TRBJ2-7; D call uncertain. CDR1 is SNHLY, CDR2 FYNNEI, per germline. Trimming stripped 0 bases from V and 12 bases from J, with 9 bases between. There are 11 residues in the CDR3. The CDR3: CASSEAVGWYF. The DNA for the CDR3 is TGTGCCAGCAGTGAAGCTGTCGGCTGGTACTTC.

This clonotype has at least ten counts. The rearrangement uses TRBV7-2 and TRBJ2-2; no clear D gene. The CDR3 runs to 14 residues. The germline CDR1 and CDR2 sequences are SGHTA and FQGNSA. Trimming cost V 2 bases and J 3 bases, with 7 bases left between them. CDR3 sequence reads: CASSLRLDTGELFF. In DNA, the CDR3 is TGTGCCAGCAGCTTAAGGCTCGACACCGGGGAGCTGTTTTTT.

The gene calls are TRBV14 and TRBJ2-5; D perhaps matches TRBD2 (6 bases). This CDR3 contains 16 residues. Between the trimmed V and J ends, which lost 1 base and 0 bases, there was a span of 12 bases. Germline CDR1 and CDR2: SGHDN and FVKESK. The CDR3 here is CASSQVSGMYQETQYF. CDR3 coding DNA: TGTGCCAGCAGCCAAGTTAGCGGAATGTACCAAGAGACCCAGTACTTC.